The next 5 T cell receptor beta chains were all read from a single sample in a study of T cells in Graves' hyperthyroidism and ophthalmopathy. What was amplified from RNA transcripts were TCR beta CDR3 regions. TCR CDR3 underwent first-round RT-PCR with the HTBI primer set. Using its own MiXCR run on the multiplex PCR reads, TCRdb lists one record per CDR3 protein. The data contain a few hundred thousand distinct CDR3 sequences, around 14% of them singletons. Input material: blood. These receptors originate from a woman aged 25-40 years with Graves' hyperthyroidism.

This clonotype was detected ten times or more. V usage is TRBV6-1 and J usage is TRBJ2-7, with 9 bases aligning to TRBD2. Per germline, CDR1 MNHNS and CDR2 SASEGT. Trimming cost V 2 bases and J 3 bases; bases outside gene matches: 8. The CDR3 has 16 residues. CDR3 protein: CASSESVAGASYEQYF. The CDR3 DNA sequence: TGTGCCAGCAGTGAAAGCGTAGCGGGAGCCAGCTACGAGCAGTACTTC.

At least ten counts were recorded for this clonotype. The V call is TRBV28, the J call TRBJ1-4, with 9 nucleotides matching TRBD1. The CDR3 has 13 residues. The junction had 2 bases not matched to a gene; V was cut back by 5 bases and J by 7 bases. CDR1 and CDR2 (germline): MDHEN, SYDVKM. The CDR3 loop reads CASSTGGREKLFF. CDR3 in DNA: TGTGCCAGCAGTACAGGGGGCCGTGAAAAACTGTTTTTT.

The genes are TRBV5-6 and TRBJ2-1; no clear D. This CDR3 comprises 15 residues. The germline V gene has CDR1 SGHDT and CDR2 YYEEEE. Trimming cost V 2 bases and J 5 bases, with 14 bases left between them. Written as DNA, the CDR3 is TGTGCCAGCAGCTTTATTATCCGAGGAAACAATGAGCAGTTCTTC. Its protein product is CASSFIIRGNNEQFF.

This clonotype was observed at least ten times. The chain employs TRBV3-1 and TRBJ1-1; D possibly corresponds to TRBD1 (6 bases). Germline CDR1 is LGHDT and CDR2 is YNNKEL (reference sequence). Trimming stripped 2 bases from V and 5 bases from J, with 12 bases between. The CDR3 is 14 residues long. The DNA for the CDR3 is TGTGCCAGCAGCCAACACAGGGTTAGAACTGAAGCTTTCTTT. This codes for CASSQHRVRTEAFF.

There are many counts of this clonotype. This chain links TRBV28 with TRBJ2-1; D ambiguous. The V gene lost 8 bases and the J gene lost 2 bases, with 16 bases spanning the gap. Germline V lookup: CDR1 MDHEN, CDR2 SYDVKM. The CDR3 loop spans 15 amino acids. The CDR3 sequence: CASGRASGTYNEQFF. For the CDR3, the DNA is TGTGCCAGCGGCAGAGCCTCGGGTACCTACAATGAGCAGTTCTTC.